The source of this T cell receptor beta chain is a study of shared clonotypes between healthy human individuals. Whole-study context: The composition of the donors was a couple of women and a few men aged 18 to 49.

At deep level, the assay was performed. The repertoire was sequenced with immunoSEQ multiplex PCR; TCRdb's copy has only in-frame clones and lacks some. The sample holds about 610,000 clones, less than 98% seen once. CDR1 SEHNR and CDR2 FQNEAQ come from the germline V gene (reference sequence). V shed 8 bases and J shed 3 bases, with 17 bases lying between them. The CDR3 contains 14 residues. Input material: naive CD4+ T cells sorted from blood. Subset described: CD45RA+ positively selected. The V gene is TRBV7-9, the J gene TRBJ2-7; D not certain. The receptor was isolated from a woman in her thirties in good health. In DNA, the CDR3 is TGTGCCAGCGGGGTTGCGGAGCTTAGCTACGAGCAGTACTTC. Its protein product is CASGVAELSYEQYF.